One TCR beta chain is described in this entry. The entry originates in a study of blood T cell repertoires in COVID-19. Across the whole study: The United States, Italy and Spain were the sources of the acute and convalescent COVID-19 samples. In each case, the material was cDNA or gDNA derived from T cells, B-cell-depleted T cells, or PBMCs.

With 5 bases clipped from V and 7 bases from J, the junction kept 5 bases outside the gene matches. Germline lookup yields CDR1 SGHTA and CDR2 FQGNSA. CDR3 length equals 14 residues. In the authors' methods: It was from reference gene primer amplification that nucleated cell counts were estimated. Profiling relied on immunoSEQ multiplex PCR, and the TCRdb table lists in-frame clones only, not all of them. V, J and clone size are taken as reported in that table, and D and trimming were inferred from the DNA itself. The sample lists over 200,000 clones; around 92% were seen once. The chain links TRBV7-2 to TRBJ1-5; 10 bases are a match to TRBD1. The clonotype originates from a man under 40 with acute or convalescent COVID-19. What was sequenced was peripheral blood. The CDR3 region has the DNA TGTGCCAGCAGCAGGACAGGGGGTGGCCAGCCCCAGCATTTT. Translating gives CASSRTGGGQPQHF.